These 31 T cell receptor beta chains share one sample of origin, sequenced in a study of blood T cell repertoires in COVID-19. Method: immunoSEQ multiplex PCR; TCRdb's copy keeps in-frame clones and lacks some. The data hold 200,000 to 300,000 clones, with about 90% observed a single time. The sample consisted of peripheral blood. These receptors came from a man between 60 and 75 years old who had recovered from COVID-19.

V and J are TRBV7-9 and TRBJ1-1, with TRBD1 as a possible D gene (6 bases). The V gene's germline CDR1 is SEHNR and CDR2 FQNEAQ (reference sequence). CDR3 length: 14 residues. V gave up 6 bases and J gave up 4 bases, with 15 bases separating them. For the CDR3, the DNA is TGTGCCAGCAGTCCTCAGGGGCGCAGCACTGAAGCTTTCTTT. Translating it yields CASSPQGRSTEAFF.

The chain is built from TRBV15 and TRBJ2-3; tentatively, D is TRBD2 (5 bases). Germline CDR1 and CDR2: LNHNV and YYDKDF (reference sequence). Trimming pared 0 bases from V and 1 base from J, leaving 11 bases between. The CDR3 extends over 16 amino acids. The CDR3 sequence is CATSRDLSSGTDTQYF. CDR3 nucleotide sequence: TGTGCCACCAGCAGAGATCTAAGTAGCGGCACAGATACGCAGTATTTT.

This clone has more than one count but fewer than ten. The chain combines TRBV6-5 with TRBJ1-3; TRBD1 aligns across 9 bases. Germline trimming cut 6 bases from V and 4 bases from J; bases unmatched to any gene: 4. This CDR3 has 14 amino acids. CDR1 is MNHEY, CDR2 SVGAGI, per germline. The DNA of the CDR3 is TGTGCCAGCAGCGGACAGGGGCCCGGAAACACCATATATTTT. This gives the protein CASSGQGPGNTIYF.

The chain combines TRBV5-4 with TRBJ2-7; D may be TRBD1 (5 bases). The CDR3 loop spans 11 amino acids. Looked up from germline, CDR1 is SGHNT and CDR2 is YYREEE (reference sequence). Trimming pared 2 bases from V and 6 bases from J, leaving 6 bases between. The CDR3 loop is CASSLRGEQYF. CDR3 DNA sequence: TGTGCCAGCAGCTTAAGGGGCGAGCAGTACTTC. Combining the CDR3 with reference TRBV5-4 and TRBJ2-7 gives the whole variable domain ETGVTQSPTHLIKTRGQQVTLRCSSQSGHNTVSWYQQALGQGPQFIFQYYREEENGRGNFPPRFSGLQFPNYSSELNVNALELDDSALYLCASSLRGEQYFGPGTRLTVT.

This sequence joins TRBV3-1 (or the pseudogene TRBV3-2) and TRBJ2-1, with TRBD2 matching over 11 bases. The CDR3 covers 15 residues. Germline assignment: CDR1 LGHDT and CDR2 YNNKEL (reference sequence). V was pared by 6 bases and J by 7 bases, with 8 bases of the junction left unmatched. This CDR3 reads CASSYGTSGYNEQFF. DNA of the CDR3: TGTGCCAGCAGTTATGGGACTAGCGGATATAATGAGCAGTTCTTC.

The chain couples TRBV6-5 to TRBJ2-1; weak D call: TRBD2 (7 bases). CDR1 is MNHEY, CDR2 SVGAGI, per germline. V shed 7 bases and J shed 8 bases, with 18 bases lying between them. This CDR3 has 14 residues. Here the CDR3 DNA reads TGTGCCAGCAAAGTAGGGGGGGCGCGGGATGAGCAGTTCTTC. Translation gives CASKVGGARDEQFF.

Here the CDR3 DNA reads TGTGCCAGCAGCCTTAGGGCTGAACGGGGTACGCAGTATTTT. Amino acids: CASSLRAERGTQYF. The genes are TRBV6-5 and TRBJ2-3, with D possibly being TRBD2 (5 bases). In germline, CDR1 is MNHEY, CDR2 SVGAGI. The CDR3 extends over 14 amino acids. V lost 6 bases and J 8 bases, leaving 18 bases between the germline ends.

The rearrangement joins TRBV10-3 to TRBJ2-3, with 11 bases aligning to TRBD1. The CDR3 is 18 amino acids. The V segment lost 6 bases and the J segment 0 bases; nucleotides outside the gene matches: 11. Germline lookup yields CDR1 ENHRY and CDR2 SYGVKD. CDR3 nucleotide sequence: TGTGCCATCAGCGGGACAGGGGGATTATACCTTAGCACAGATACGCAGTATTTT. It is translated as CAISGTGGLYLSTDTQYF.

This clone has a single count. V usage is TRBV5-6 and J usage is TRBJ2-1, with a possible D match to TRBD1 (6 bases). CDR3 length: 14 amino acids. The V end lost 4 bases, the J end lost 3 bases, and 11 bases lay between the germline ends. Germline V lookup: CDR1 SGHDT, CDR2 YYEEEE. CDR3 coding DNA: TGTGCCAGCAGCCCGGACAGTCTCTACAATGAGCAGTTCTTC. Protein sequence: CASSPDSLYNEQFF.

Concerning this clone itself: Other nucleotide sequences from this sample produce the same CDR3. The CDR3 region has the DNA TGCGCCAGCAGCTTGGGCGGCTCTGGAAACACCATATATTTT. Protein sequence: CASSLGGSGNTIYF. The chain couples TRBV5-1 to TRBJ1-3; D is uncertain. From germline, CDR1 is SGHRS and CDR2 YFSETQ. V was trimmed by 0 bases and J by 0 bases, leaving 4 bases between them. This CDR3 contains 14 residues.

The chain joins TRBV19 to TRBJ2-3, with 8 bases fitting TRBD1. Per germline, CDR1 LNHDA and CDR2 SQIVND (reference sequence). J gave up 1 base and V 5 bases, and 14 bases lay outside the gene matches. This CDR3 spans 18 amino acids. DNA of the CDR3: TGTGCCAGTAGTCTCCAGGGGGCAGGCCTAGGGGGCACAGATACGCAGTATTTT. Protein product: CASSLQGAGLGGTDTQYF.

The chain recombines TRBV3-1 (or the pseudogene TRBV3-2) with TRBJ2-2, with D perhaps matching TRBD1 (5 bases). Looked up from germline, CDR1 is LGHDT and CDR2 is YNNKEL (reference sequence). The CDR3 has 15 residues. Trimming left V 3 bases short and J 7 bases short, with 15 bases between. For the CDR3, the DNA is TGTGCCAGCAGCCAGAGGCAGGGCTACGGCGGGGAGCTGTTTTTT. It translates to CASSQRQGYGGELFF.

The chain combines TRBV3-1 (or the pseudogene TRBV3-2) with TRBJ1-2; TRBD1 might be the D (5 bases). In germline, CDR1 is LGHDT, CDR2 YNNKEL (reference sequence). The CDR3 loop spans 16 amino acids. V lost 1 base, J lost 5 bases, and 17 bases lay in between. The CDR3 DNA reads as TGTGCCAGCAGCCAAGCCGTTAGTCCAGGGATGTATGGCTACACCTTC. This sequence encodes CASSQAVSPGMYGYTF.

The chain links TRBV19 to TRBJ2-1; D unresolved. With 9 bases removed from V and 2 bases from J, the gap between germline ends came to 14 bases. Germline CDR1 and CDR2: LNHDA and SQIVND (reference sequence). The CDR3 extends over 14 amino acids. CDR3 nucleotide sequence: TGTGCCAGCCGTTCCACGAGCGCCTACAATGAGCAGTTCTTC. It encodes CASRSTSAYNEQFF.

The chain couples TRBV4-1 to TRBJ2-3; D ambiguous. In germline, CDR1 is MGHRA, CDR2 YSYEKL. CDR3 length: 15 amino acids. Trimming left V 4 bases short and J 1 base short, with 12 bases between. The CDR3 region has the DNA TGCGCCAGCAGCCCGAGACAAATTGGCACAGATACGCAGTATTTT. As protein: CASSPRQIGTDTQYF.

V and J are TRBV12-3 or TRBV12-4 and TRBJ2-1; no clear D. The CDR3 extends over 11 amino acids. V shed 5 bases and J shed 9 bases, with 8 bases lying between them. Here the CDR3 reads CASSPGGEQFF. CDR3 in DNA: TGTGCCAGCAGTCCAGGTGGTGAGCAGTTCTTC.

This clone was seen just once. This chain links TRBV2 with TRBJ2-7, with 7 bases that match TRBD1. The V gene end was trimmed by 8 bases and the J gene end by 5 bases; junction bases not matched to a gene: 3. Germline V lookup: CDR1 SNHLY, CDR2 FYNNEI. CDR3 length equals 11 residues. In nucleotides, the CDR3 is TGTGCCAGCTCGACAGGGCACGAGCAGTACGTC. Translating gives CASSTGHEQYV.

The CDR3 coding sequence is TGTGCCTCCACAGGGGGCGATGGCTACACCTTC. Translated: CASTGGDGYTF. V is TRBV30 and J is TRBJ1-2; 9 bases agree with TRBD1. V dropped 7 bases and J dropped 6; count of bases not matched to a gene: 3. CDR3 length: 11 residues. Germline lookup yields CDR1 GTSNPN and CDR2 SVGIG (reference sequence).

The V and J genes are TRBV29-1 and TRBJ2-7; D possibly corresponds to TRBD2 (6 bases). Germline V CDR1 and CDR2: SQVTM, ANQGSEA. V was cut by 5 bases and J by 5 bases, with 13 bases left in between. The CDR3 spans 12 residues. The CDR3 region has the DNA TGCAGCGTTCGGAGGGGCTGGGACGAGCAGTACTTC. It codes for CSVRRGWDEQYF.

This clone was counted only a few times. This chain uses TRBV6-6 with TRBJ1-5, with D perhaps TRBD1 (5 bases). The V end was cut by 0 bases, the J end by 5 bases, with 14 bases between. The CDR3 spans 16 residues. CDR1 and CDR2 (germline): MNHNY, SVGAGI (reference sequence). For the CDR3, the DNA is TGTGCCAGCAGTTACTCGAAACCAGGCAGGGATCAGCCCCAGCATTTT. Translated, it gives CASSYSKPGRDQPQHF.

The gene calls are TRBV6-5 and TRBJ2-7; D is possibly TRBD1 (5 bases). The V and J ends lost 7 bases and 1 base respectively, with 17 bases between them. This CDR3 is built from 15 residues. In germline, CDR1 is MNHEY, CDR2 SVGAGI. CDR3 amino acids: CASMNGRQGSYEQYV. As DNA, the CDR3 is TGTGCCAGCATGAACGGACGGCAGGGTTCCTACGAGCAGTACGTC.

The rearrangement links TRBV4-2 to TRBJ2-7; tentative D call: TRBD1 (5 bases). The germline CDR1 and CDR2 sequences are LGHNA and YNFKEQ. The ends were cut back, 1 base at V and 6 bases at J, with 13 bases in the middle. This CDR3 has 14 residues. Here the CDR3 reads CASSQGRQSFEQYF. The CDR3 nucleotides are TGTGCCAGCAGCCAAGGACGACAGTCTTTCGAGCAGTACTTC.

The rearrangement uses TRBV7-9 and TRBJ1-1, with a weak D call TRBD1 (5 bases). This CDR3 comprises 13 residues. The germline CDR1 and CDR2 sequences are SEHNR and FQNEAQ (reference sequence). V was cut by 3 bases and J by 3 bases, with 8 bases left in between. This CDR3 is CASSLLGDTEAFF. CDR3 in DNA: TGTGCCAGCAGCTTGCTAGGGGACACTGAAGCTTTCTTT. Combining the CDR3 with reference TRBV7-9 and TRBJ1-1 gives the whole variable domain DTGVSQNPRHKITKRGQNVTFRCDPISEHNRLYWYRQTLGQGPEFLTYFQNEAQLEKSRLLSDRFSAERPKGSFSTLEIQRTEQGDSAMYLCASSLLGDTEAFFGQGTRLTVV.

The chain employs TRBV5-8 and TRBJ1-1; a possible D gene is TRBD1 (6 bases). The ends were cut back, 0 bases at V and 0 bases at J, with 9 bases in the middle. The CDR3 loop spans 15 amino acids. Per the germline V gene, CDR1 is SGHTS and CDR2 is YDEGEE. CDR3 sequence: CASSLGQVMNTEAFF. In nucleotides, the CDR3 is TGTGCCAGCAGCTTGGGACAGGTCATGAACACTGAAGCTTTCTTT.

This clone showed up just a few times. The rearrangement links TRBV28 to TRBJ1-5; TRBD1 might be the D (5 bases). The germline gives CDR1 MDHEN, CDR2 SYDVKM. The CDR3 runs 17 residues. Between the trimmed V and J ends, which lost 2 bases and 0 bases, there was a span of 14 bases. DNA for the CDR3: TGTGCCAGCAGTTTAAGTCAAAGGGGTTATAGCAATCAGCCCCAGCATTTT. Protein product: CASSLSQRGYSNQPQHF. The full variable domain, with the rest looked up from reference TRBV28 and TRBJ1-5, is DVKVTQSSRYLVKRTGEKVFLECVQDMDHENMFWYRQDPGLGLRLIYFSYDVKMKEKGDIPEGYSVSREKKERFSLILESASTNQTSMYLCASSLSQRGYSNQPQHFGDGTRLSIL.

The V call is TRBV6-5, the J call TRBJ2-3; 10 bases align to TRBD2. Germline loops: CDR1 MNHEY, CDR2 SVGAGI. The CDR3 covers 16 residues. The J segment lost 3 bases and the V segment lost 2 bases, leaving 5 bases of the junction unmatched. This chain's CDR3 is CASSYTGLAETDTQYF. CDR3 DNA: TGTGCCAGCAGTTACACCGGACTAGCGGAAACAGATACGCAGTATTTT.

The chain combines TRBV9 with TRBJ2-7; TRBD1 might be the D (6 bases). The CDR3 spans 15 residues. The V end lost 4 bases, the J end lost 6 bases, and 20 bases lay between the germline ends. From germline, CDR1 is SGDLS and CDR2 YYNGEE. Here the CDR3 DNA reads TGTGCCAGCAGCACCTCCCCGGGACATGGGATCGAGCAGTACTTC. It encodes CASSTSPGHGIEQYF.

The chain recombines TRBV6-1 with TRBJ1-1; perhaps TRBD1 as D (6 bases). CDR1 is MNHNS and CDR2 is SASEGT in the germline V gene. V dropped 3 bases and J dropped 4 bases, with 12 bases sitting between them. The CDR3 extends over 14 amino acids. CDR3 sequence: CASSERGGITEAFF. In DNA form, the CDR3 reads TGTGCCAGCAGTGAGAGGGGGGGGATCACTGAAGCTTTCTTT.

The chain carries TRBV28 and TRBJ2-2; 7 bases match TRBD2. CDR1 is MDHEN, CDR2 SYDVKM, per germline. The CDR3 consists of 14 residues. The trim removed 2 bases at V and 7 bases at J, leaving 4 bases unmatched. The CDR3 DNA is TGTGCCAGCAGTTTAGCGGGGAGGGACGGGGAGCTGTTTTTT. Amino acid sequence: CASSLAGRDGELFF.

This clone was observed a handful of times. The gene calls are TRBV5-1 and TRBJ2-3, with 10 positions matching TRBD2. CDR3 length: 14 residues. The germline V gene encodes CDR1 SGHRS and CDR2 YFSETQ. The trim removed 2 bases at V and 6 bases at J, leaving 3 bases unmatched. The CDR3 loop is CASSFSAGGDTQYF. The CDR3 DNA reads as TGCGCCAGCAGCTTCTCAGCGGGGGGGGATACGCAGTATTTT.

This clone occurred a few times. The CDR3 nucleotides are TGTGCCAGCAGCTTTGGGACAGGGACGACGGGGGCTAATGAAAAACTGTTTTTT. This gives the protein CASSFGTGTTGANEKLFF. This chain connects TRBV5-5 to TRBJ1-4, with TRBD1 identical over 9 bases. V was pared by 2 bases and J by 3 bases, with 11 bases of the junction left unmatched. Germline V gene sequence: CDR1 SGHKS, CDR2 YYEKEE (reference sequence). CDR3 length: 18 amino acids.